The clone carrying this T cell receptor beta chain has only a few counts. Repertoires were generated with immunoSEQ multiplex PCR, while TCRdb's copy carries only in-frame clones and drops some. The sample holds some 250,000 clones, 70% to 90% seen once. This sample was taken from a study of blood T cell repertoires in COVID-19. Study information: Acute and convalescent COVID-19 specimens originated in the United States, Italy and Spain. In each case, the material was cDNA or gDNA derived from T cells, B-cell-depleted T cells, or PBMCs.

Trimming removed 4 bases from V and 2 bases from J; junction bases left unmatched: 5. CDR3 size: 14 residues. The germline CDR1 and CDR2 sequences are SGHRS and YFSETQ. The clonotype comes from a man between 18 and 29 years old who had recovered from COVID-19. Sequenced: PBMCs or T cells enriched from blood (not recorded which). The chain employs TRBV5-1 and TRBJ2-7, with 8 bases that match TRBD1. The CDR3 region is CASSPTQGAYEQYF. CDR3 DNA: TGCGCCAGCAGCCCCACACAGGGGGCCTACGAGCAGTACTTC.